The clone carrying this T cell receptor (beta chain) was found a few times. The antigen is unknown. The record originates from a study of molecular identifiers for immune sequencing clone quantification. The study's findings and limits: Clones of above 20 RNA copies carried over 98% of effector molecules; in naive cells they carried under 1%. Highly expanded clones may be undercounted when identical TCR molecules share barcodes.

CDR3 size: 14 residues. V was pared by 5 bases and J by 1 base, with 11 bases between. Germline CDR1 is MNHEY and CDR2 is SMNVEV (reference sequence). Library preparation followed earlier protocols using designated TCR primers. From the PCR reads, TCRdb called clonotypes with MiXCR, one entry per CDR3 protein. The sample lists under 600,000 distinct CDR3 sequences; over 20% were seen once. Libraries of naive CD8 T cells were made from about 19,000 to 1,100,000 sorted cells. They used 10%, 30% or 50% RNA. The receptor was derived from a human donor in good health. Some libraries in this study had Jurkat cell RNA spiked in. What was sequenced was naive CD8+ T cells from blood, with Jurkat cell RNA spiked in. Specified subset: FACS-sorted CD8+CD4-CCR7+CD45RA+ naive T cells. V is TRBV27 and J is TRBJ1-2; tentative D call: TRBD1 (6 bases). The CDR3 is CASSTGTFNYGYTF. In DNA, the CDR3 is TGTGCCAGCAGTACCGGGACATTTAACTATGGCTACACCTTC.